The text below deals with one T cell receptor (beta chain). The antigen is unknown. Its ends do not fully match the called genes, so a read error is possible. The record originates from a study of molecular identifiers for immune sequencing clone quantification. Study-level background: In the replicates, RNA derived from around 20,000 or 100,000 naive CD8 cells was divided into five parts, and four were sequenced. Study observations and caveats: In naive cells, under 1% of molecules belonged to clones above 20 RNA copies, against over 99% in effector cells.

Looked up from germline, CDR1 is SGHDT and CDR2 is YYEEEE. This CDR3 is built from 14 residues. From the PCR reads, TCRdb called clonotypes with MiXCR, one entry per CDR3 protein. The table shows more than 450,000 distinct CDR3 sequences, with 25% occurring only once. The rearrangement links TRBV5-6 to TRBJ1-5, with D maybe TRBD1 (6 bases). The sequence derives from a human donor in good health. Some libraries in this study had Jurkat cell RNA spiked in. The material sequenced was naive CD8+ T cells from blood, with Jurkat cell RNA spiked in. Regarding subset: FACS-sorted CD8+CD4-CCR7+CD45RA+ naive T cells. The CDR3 DNA is TGTGCCGGCAGCTGGGGACAACTCAATCAGCCCCAGCATTTT. As protein: CAGSWGQLNQPQHF.